The clone carrying this T cell receptor beta chain was observed a handful of times. These data come from a study of T-cell reconstitution after alpha-beta-depleted transplantation in children. The authors prepared the TCRbeta library with unique molecular identifiers. Using its own MiXCR run on the PCR reads, TCRdb lists one record per CDR3 protein. The data show about 360,000 distinct CDR3 sequences, about 14% seen once. Trimming took off 4 bases at V and 3 bases at J, with 13 bases between the two ends. In germline, CDR1 is SGHRS, CDR2 YFSETQ. The CDR3 totals 14 residues. Sequences were derived from PBMCs, sampled from the stem cell graft. The sequence was obtained from a human donor who donated a stem cell graft to a child with Fanconi anemia. The chain has TRBV5-1 and TRBJ1-1; no clear D gene. This CDR3 is CASSETPMDTEAFF. CDR3 DNA: TGCGCCAGCAGCGAGACTCCCATGGACACTGAAGCTTTCTTT.